The 20 T cell receptor beta chains reported below all come from one sample, sequenced in a study of response to subunit inactivated influenza vaccine. TCRdb independently ran MiXCR on the RT-PCR reads; one entry per CDR3 protein. This sample has more than 700,000 distinct CDR3 sequences; 20% to 25% occur once, and the top ten carry 9.5% to 13%. Here the sequenced sample was PBMCs from blood, taken about 5 days after vaccination. These receptors originate from a man aged 50 to 59 who received an inactivated influenza vaccine.

V usage is TRBV7-9 and J usage is TRBJ1-2, with D unresolved. The V end was cut by 5 bases, the J end by 4 bases, with 14 bases between. From germline, CDR1 is SEHNR and CDR2 FQNEAQ (reference sequence). The CDR3 has 14 residues. CDR3 DNA sequence: TGTGCCAGCAGCGCTACTGGGCCTAGCTATGGCTACACCTTC. This translates into CASSATGPSYGYTF. Full variable domain (outside the CDR3, taken from reference TRBV7-9 and TRBJ1-2): DTGVSQNPRHKITKRGQNVTFRCDPISEHNRLYWYRQTLGQGPEFLTYFQNEAQLEKSRLLSDRFSAERPKGSFSTLEIQRTEQGDSAMYLCASSATGPSYGYTFGSGTRLTVV.

This chain joins TRBV7-8 and TRBJ1-4; D is possibly TRBD1 (6 bases). The germline CDR1 and CDR2 sequences are SGHVS and FQNEAQ. The CDR3 runs to 18 residues. V was pared by 5 bases and J by 9 bases, with 28 bases between. The CDR3: CASSIVRAPRGGFKKLFF. DNA of the CDR3: TGTGCCAGCAGCATAGTCAGAGCCCCCAGGGGAGGATTTAAAAAACTGTTTTTT.

V usage is TRBV10-2 and J usage is TRBJ2-7; D uncertain. V lost 4 bases, J lost 0 bases, and 13 bases lay in between. The CDR3 consists of 15 residues. CDR1 and CDR2 (germline): WSHSY, SAAADI. The CDR3 nucleotides read TGCGCCAGCAGTGGCCTGTCCATTAGCTCCTACGAGCAGTACTTC. This sequence encodes CASSGLSISSYEQYF.

The CDR3 coding sequence is TGCAGCTCCTCCGGGACAGGGGGTACAGATACGCAGTATTTT. It yields the protein CSSSGTGGTDTQYF. The rearrangement uses TRBV29-1 and TRBJ2-3; the match to TRBD1 covers 11 bases. This CDR3 is 14 amino acids long. J lost 3 bases, V lost 8 bases, and 7 bases had no gene match. Germline CDR1 and CDR2: SQVTM and ANQGSEA.

The chain joins TRBV7-9 to TRBJ1-2; 7 bases line up with TRBD1. The germline gives CDR1 SEHNR, CDR2 FQNEAQ (reference sequence). J lost 0 bases, V lost 5 bases, and 6 bases had no gene match. The CDR3 loop spans 15 amino acids. CDR3 residues: CASSTGQVANYGYTF. As DNA, the CDR3 is TGTGCCAGCAGCACCGGACAGGTAGCTAACTATGGCTACACCTTC.

A few counts support this clonotype. The J gene is TRBJ2-7, the V gene TRBV7-6, with 7 positions matching TRBD2. The CDR3 loop spans 14 amino acids. Germline-derived CDR1 and CDR2 are SGHVS and FNYEAQ. With V trimmed by 7 bases and J by 3 bases, 9 bases remained unmatched. Written as DNA, the CDR3 is TGTGCCAGCACCCTTGGGAGGGGTGGCTACGAGCAGTACTTC. Amino acid sequence: CASTLGRGGYEQYF. The whole variable domain, filled in from reference TRBV7-6 and TRBJ2-7, reads GAGVSQSPRYKVTKRGQDVALRCDPISGHVSLYWYRQALGQGPEFLTYFNYEAQQDKSGLPNDRFSAERPEGSISTLTIQRTEQRDSAMYRCASTLGRGGYEQYFGPGTRLTVT.

A few counts support this clonotype. This rearrangement joins TRBV24-1 to TRBJ2-3, with D uncertain. Germline V gene sequence: CDR1 KGHDR, CDR2 SFDVKD. The CDR3 loop spans 12 amino acids. Trimming cost V 3 bases and J 5 bases, with 5 bases left between them. The CDR3 coding sequence is TGTGCCACCAGTGATCCGGTAGATACGCAGTATTTT. It translates to CATSDPVDTQYF.

The genes are TRBV7-8 and TRBJ2-7; a possible D gene is TRBD1 (7 bases). Germline V CDR1 and CDR2: SGHVS, FQNEAQ. The germline V and J ends were trimmed by 0 bases and 3 bases, with 15 bases remaining between them. The CDR3 consists of 16 residues. The CDR3 DNA reads as TGTGCCAGCAGCTTAGCGACGTCCCAGGGGGGCTACGAGCAGTACTTC. It codes for CASSLATSQGGYEQYF.

The V call is TRBV11-3, the J call TRBJ2-3, with 11 bases matching TRBD2. V was pared by 5 bases and J by 3 bases, with 7 bases of the junction left unmatched. The CDR3 loop spans 16 amino acids. The germline V gene encodes CDR1 SGHNT and CDR2 YENEEA. The CDR3 sequence is CASSEGLAEKTDTQYF. CDR3 DNA sequence: TGTGCCAGCAGCGAGGGACTAGCGGAAAAAACAGATACGCAGTATTTT.

This clonotype was seen only a few times. This sequence joins TRBV28 and TRBJ2-5, with D unclear. This CDR3 has 14 amino acids. Germline-derived CDR1 and CDR2 are MDHEN and SYDVKM. The germline V and J ends were trimmed by 1 base and 1 base, with 7 bases remaining between them. The CDR3 DNA reads TGTGCCAGCAGTTTATCTGCGGCCCAAGAGACCCAGTACTTC. Its translation: CASSLSAAQETQYF.

This clonotype was counted a few times. The genes are TRBV20-1 and TRBJ2-3, with TRBD2 identical over 12 bases. V shed 7 bases, J shed 1 base, and the junction held 9 bases outside the gene matches. CDR1 and CDR2 from the germline V gene are DFQATT and SNEGSKA (reference sequence). CDR3 length: 16 residues. CDR3 sequence reads: CSVTSGRKVGTDTQYF. In DNA, the CDR3 is TGCAGTGTAACTAGCGGGAGGAAGGTGGGCACAGATACGCAGTATTTT.

This clonotype was seen a handful of times. The chain carries TRBV5-8 and TRBJ1-5; D perhaps matches TRBD1 (6 bases). The length of the CDR3 is 15 residues. Germline V gives CDR1 SGHTS, CDR2 YDEGEE. V was trimmed by 1 base and J by 3 bases, leaving 11 bases between them. CDR3 protein: CASSLLGAANQPQHF. The CDR3 nucleotides read TGTGCCAGCAGCTTGTTGGGGGCGGCCAATCAGCCCCAGCATTTT. Complete variable domain (other parts from reference TRBV5-8 and TRBJ1-5): EAGVTQSPTHLIKTRGQQATLRCSPISGHTSVYWYQQALGLGLQFLLWYDEGEERNRGNFPPRFSGRQFPNYSSELNVNALELEDSALYLCASSLLGAANQPQHFGDGTRLSIL.

At least ten counts were recorded for this clonotype. V gene TRBV6-5 combines with J gene TRBJ2-3, with 7 nucleotides matching TRBD2. The CDR3 runs to 17 residues. Germline CDR1 reads MNHEY; CDR2 reads SVGAGI. With 2 bases clipped from V and 1 base from J, the junction kept 9 bases outside the gene matches. The CDR3 protein is CASSYELPGRGTDTQYF. The CDR3 DNA reads as TGTGCCAGCAGTTACGAACTGCCAGGGAGGGGCACAGATACGCAGTATTTT.

This clonotype was detected only a few times. The chain carries TRBV20-1 and TRBJ2-3, with D perhaps given as TRBD1 or TRBD2 (6 bases each). The V gene's germline CDR1 is DFQATT and CDR2 SNEGSKA (reference sequence). Trimming pared 1 base from V and 4 bases from J, leaving 12 bases between. This CDR3 spans 14 amino acids. CDR3: CSARVGGGPDTQYF. CDR3 DNA: TGCAGTGCTAGAGTTGGAGGGGGGCCAGATACGCAGTATTTT.

At least ten counts were recorded for this clonotype. The chain couples TRBV29-1 to TRBJ2-5; 7 bases match TRBD1. This CDR3 spans 12 amino acids. In germline, CDR1 is SQVTM, CDR2 ANQGSEA. With V trimmed by 6 bases and J by 6 bases, 7 bases remained unmatched. DNA for the CDR3: TGCAGCGTCAACACAGGGGTGAAGACCCAGTACTTC. Translation: CSVNTGVKTQYF.

This clonotype was detected ten times or more. The rearrangement links TRBV12-3 or TRBV12-4 to TRBJ2-5; D call uncertain. Trimming stripped 3 bases from V and 10 bases from J, with 18 bases between. CDR3 size: 14 residues. CDR3 sequence: CASSFSGPARVQYF. CDR3 DNA sequence: TGTGCCAGCAGTTTCAGTGGCCCCGCCCGGGTCCAGTACTTC.

The chain joins TRBV11-1 to TRBJ2-6; 9 nucleotides align to TRBD1. The V segment lost 6 bases and the J segment 1 base; nucleotides outside the gene matches: 16. The germline V gene has CDR1 SGHAT and CDR2 FQDESV (reference sequence). The CDR3 is 20 residues long. The CDR3 DNA sequence: TGTGCCAGCAGTTATAACCCGACAGGGGGAATAGTTTCTGGGGCCAACGTCCTGACTTTC. Its protein product is CASSYNPTGGIVSGANVLTF. The complete variable domain, with remaining parts taken from reference TRBV11-1 and TRBJ2-6, reads EAEVAQSPRYKITEKSQAVAFWCDPISGHATLYWYRQILGQGPELLVQFQDESVVDDSQLPKDRFSAERLKGVDSTLKIQPAELGDSAMYLCASSYNPTGGIVSGANVLTFGAGSRLTVL.

In its sample, this clonotype was seen many times. The J gene is TRBJ2-2, the V gene TRBV12-3 or TRBV12-4, with a possible D match to TRBD2 (5 bases). The CDR3 spans 12 residues. Deletions cut 8 bases from V and 6 bases from J, with 10 bases between. CDR3 DNA sequence: TGTGCCAGCTTGCCCGGGGCCGGGGAGCTGTTTTTT. It is translated as CASLPGAGELFF.

The J gene is TRBJ2-1, the V gene TRBV5-1; 7 bases fit TRBD1. The CDR3 has 15 residues. The ends lost 2 bases at V and 1 base at J; junction bases unmatched: 3. Germline lookup yields CDR1 SGHRS and CDR2 YFSETQ. The chain's CDR3 is CASSFTGESYNEQFF. The CDR3 bases are TGCGCCAGCAGCTTTACAGGGGAGTCCTACAATGAGCAGTTCTTC.

The chain employs TRBV10-3 and TRBJ2-3; 7 bases are a match to TRBD1. Trimming took 7 bases from V and 2 from J; bases not matched to a gene: 3. CDR3 size: 13 residues. The germline V gene encodes CDR1 ENHRY and CDR2 SYGVKD. The CDR3 spells CAINTGATDTQYF. The CDR3 nucleotides read TGTGCCATCAATACAGGGGCCACAGATACGCAGTATTTT.